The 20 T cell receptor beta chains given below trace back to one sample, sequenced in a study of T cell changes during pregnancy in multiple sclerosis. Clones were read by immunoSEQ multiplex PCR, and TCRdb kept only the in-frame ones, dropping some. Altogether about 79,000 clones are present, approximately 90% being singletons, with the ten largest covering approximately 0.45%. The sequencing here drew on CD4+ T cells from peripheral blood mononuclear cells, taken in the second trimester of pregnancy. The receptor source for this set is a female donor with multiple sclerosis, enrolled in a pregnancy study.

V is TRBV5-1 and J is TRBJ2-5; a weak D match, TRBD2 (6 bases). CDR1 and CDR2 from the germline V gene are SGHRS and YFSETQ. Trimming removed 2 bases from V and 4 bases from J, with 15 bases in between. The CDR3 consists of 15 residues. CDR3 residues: CASSFGGVKGETQYF. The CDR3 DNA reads TGCGCCAGCAGCTTTGGAGGGGTGAAGGGAGAGACCCAGTACTTC. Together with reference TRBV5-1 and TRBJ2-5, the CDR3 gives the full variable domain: KAGVTQTPRYLIKTRGQQVTLSCSPISGHRSVSWYQQTPGQGLQFLFEYFSETQRNKGNFPGRFSGRQFSNSRSEMNVSTLELGDSALYLCASSFGGVKGETQYFGPGTRLLVL.

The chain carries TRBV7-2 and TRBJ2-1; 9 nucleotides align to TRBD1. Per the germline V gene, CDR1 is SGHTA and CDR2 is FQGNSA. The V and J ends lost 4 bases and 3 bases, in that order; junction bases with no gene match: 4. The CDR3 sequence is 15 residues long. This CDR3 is CASSSRTGDYNEQFF. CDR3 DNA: TGTGCCAGCAGCTCCCGGACAGGGGACTACAATGAGCAGTTCTTC.

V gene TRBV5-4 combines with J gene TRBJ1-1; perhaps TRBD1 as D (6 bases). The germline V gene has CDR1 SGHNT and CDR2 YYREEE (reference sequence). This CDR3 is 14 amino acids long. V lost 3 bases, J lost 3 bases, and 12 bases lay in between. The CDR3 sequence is CASSWDIGDTEAFF. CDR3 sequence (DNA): TGTGCCAGCAGCTGGGACATAGGGGACACTGAAGCTTTCTTT. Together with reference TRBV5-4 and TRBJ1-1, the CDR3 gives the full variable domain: ETGVTQSPTHLIKTRGQQVTLRCSSQSGHNTVSWYQQALGQGPQFIFQYYREEENGRGNFPPRFSGLQFPNYSSELNVNALELDDSALYLCASSWDIGDTEAFFGQGTRLTVV.

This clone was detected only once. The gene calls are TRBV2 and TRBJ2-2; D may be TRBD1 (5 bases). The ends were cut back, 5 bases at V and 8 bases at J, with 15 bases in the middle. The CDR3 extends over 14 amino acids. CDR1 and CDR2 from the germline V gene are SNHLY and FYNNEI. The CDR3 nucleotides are TGTGCCAGCAGTCGTGAAAGGGGATATGGGGAGCTGTTTTTT. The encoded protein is CASSRERGYGELFF.

In DNA form, the CDR3 reads TGCGCCAGCAGCCAAGAGCGGGGTAGGGTGAATGAGCAGTTCTTC. This gives the protein CASSQERGRVNEQFF. The J gene is TRBJ2-1, the V gene TRBV4-3; maybe TRBD2 (6 bases). Trimming removed 0 bases at V and 7 bases at J, with 13 bases between. The germline CDR1 and CDR2 sequences are LGHNA and YSLEER. The CDR3 sequence is 15 residues long.

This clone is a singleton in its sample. The CDR3 DNA sequence: TGTGCCAGCAGTCTCCGACTCCCCCAAGAGCAGTTCTTC. Residues: CASSLRLPQEQFF. J is TRBJ2-1 and V is TRBV28; D not resolved. From germline, CDR1 is MDHEN and CDR2 SYDVKM. The ends were cut back, 5 bases at V and 10 bases at J, with 15 bases in the middle. CDR3 size: 13 residues.

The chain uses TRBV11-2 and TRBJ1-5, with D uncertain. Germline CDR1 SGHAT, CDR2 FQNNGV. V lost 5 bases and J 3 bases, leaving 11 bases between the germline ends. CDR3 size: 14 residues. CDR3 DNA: TGTGCCAGCAGCCGCGGGATTCCCAATCAGCCCCAGCATTTT. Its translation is CASSRGIPNQPQHF.

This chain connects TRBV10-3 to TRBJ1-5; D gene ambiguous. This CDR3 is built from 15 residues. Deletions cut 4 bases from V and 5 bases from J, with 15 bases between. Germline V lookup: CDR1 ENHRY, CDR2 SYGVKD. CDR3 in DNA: TGTGCCATCAGTGTCCGACCCGGGAATGATCAGCCCCAGCATTTT. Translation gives CAISVRPGNDQPQHF.

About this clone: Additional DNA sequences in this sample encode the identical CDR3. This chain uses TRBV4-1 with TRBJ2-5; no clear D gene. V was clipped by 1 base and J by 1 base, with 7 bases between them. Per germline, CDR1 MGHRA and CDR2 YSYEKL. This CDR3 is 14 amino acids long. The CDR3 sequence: CASSQGGPQETQYF. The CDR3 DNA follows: TGCGCCAGCAGCCAAGGAGGCCCCCAAGAGACCCAGTACTTC.

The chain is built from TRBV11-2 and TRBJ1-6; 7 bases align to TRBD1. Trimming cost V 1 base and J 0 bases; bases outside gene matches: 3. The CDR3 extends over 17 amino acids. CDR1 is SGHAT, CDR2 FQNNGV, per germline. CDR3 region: CASSLGDRSSYNSPLHF. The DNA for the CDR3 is TGTGCCAGCAGCTTAGGGGACAGAAGCTCCTATAATTCACCCCTCCACTTT.

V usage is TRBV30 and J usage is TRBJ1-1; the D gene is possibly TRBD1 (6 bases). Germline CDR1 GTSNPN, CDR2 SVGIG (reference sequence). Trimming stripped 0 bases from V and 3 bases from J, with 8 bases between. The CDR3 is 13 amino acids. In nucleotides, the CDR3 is TGTGCCTGGAGTGTCTCAGGGGACACTGAAGCTTTCTTT. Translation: CAWSVSGDTEAFF.

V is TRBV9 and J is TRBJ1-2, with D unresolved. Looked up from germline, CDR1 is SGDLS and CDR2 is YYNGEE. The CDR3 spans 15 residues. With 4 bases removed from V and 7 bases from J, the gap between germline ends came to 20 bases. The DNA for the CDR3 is TGTGCCAGCAGCCCCCGAGGTTCACGGGAGGGTGGCTACACCTTC. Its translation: CASSPRGSREGGYTF.

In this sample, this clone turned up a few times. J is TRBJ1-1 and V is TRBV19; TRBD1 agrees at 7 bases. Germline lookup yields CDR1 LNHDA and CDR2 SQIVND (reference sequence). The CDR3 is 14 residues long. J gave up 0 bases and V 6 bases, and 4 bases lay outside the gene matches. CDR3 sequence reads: CASSPGQMNTEAFF. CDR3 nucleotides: TGTGCCAGTAGCCCGGGACAGATGAACACTGAAGCTTTCTTT.

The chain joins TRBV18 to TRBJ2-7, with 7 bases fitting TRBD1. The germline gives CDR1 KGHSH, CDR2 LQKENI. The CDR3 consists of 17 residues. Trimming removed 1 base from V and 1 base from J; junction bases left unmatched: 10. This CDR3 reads CASSPQMLRDRSYEQYF. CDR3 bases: TGTGCCAGCTCACCACAGATGCTACGGGACAGATCCTACGAGCAGTACTTC. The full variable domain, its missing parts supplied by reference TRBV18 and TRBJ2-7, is NAGVMQNPRHLVRRRGQEARLRCSPMKGHSHVYWYRQLPEEGLKFMVYLQKENIIDESGMPKERFSAEFPKEGPSILRIQQVVRGDSAAYFCASSPQMLRDRSYEQYFGPGTRLTVT.

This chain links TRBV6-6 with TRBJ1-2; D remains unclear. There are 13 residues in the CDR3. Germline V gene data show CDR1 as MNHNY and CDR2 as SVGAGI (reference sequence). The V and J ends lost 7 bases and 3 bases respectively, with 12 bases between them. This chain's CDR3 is CASTPVRDYGYTF. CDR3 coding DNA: TGTGCCAGCACCCCCGTCCGAGACTATGGCTACACCTTC.

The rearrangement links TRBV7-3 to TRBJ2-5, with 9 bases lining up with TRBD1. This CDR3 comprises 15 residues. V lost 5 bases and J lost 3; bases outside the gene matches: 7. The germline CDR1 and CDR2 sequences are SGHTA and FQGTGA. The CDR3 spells CASSKTTGGEETQYF. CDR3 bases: TGTGCCAGCAGCAAGACGACAGGGGGAGAAGAGACCCAGTACTTC. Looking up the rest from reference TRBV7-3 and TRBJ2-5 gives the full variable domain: GAGVSQTPSNKVTEKGKYVELRCDPISGHTALYWYRQSLGQGPEFLIYFQGTGAADDSGLPNDRFFAVRPEGSVSTLKIQRTERGDSAVYLCASSKTTGGEETQYFGPGTRLLVL.

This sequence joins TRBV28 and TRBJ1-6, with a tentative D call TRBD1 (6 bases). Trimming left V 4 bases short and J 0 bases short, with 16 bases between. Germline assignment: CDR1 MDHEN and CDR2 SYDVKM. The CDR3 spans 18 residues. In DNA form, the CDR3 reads TGTGCCAGCAGTTCTCTACGGGACACGAGCTCCTATAATTCACCCCTCCACTTT. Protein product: CASSSLRDTSSYNSPLHF.

CDR3 nucleotide sequence: TGTGCCAGCAGTTTAAATAGGGGTGCCTCTGGAAACACCATATATTTT. Its protein is CASSLNRGASGNTIYF. The chain has TRBV6-5 and TRBJ1-3; D is possibly TRBD1 (5 bases). Trimming removed 4 bases at V and 0 bases at J, with 13 bases between. Looked up from germline, CDR1 is MNHEY and CDR2 is SVGAGI. This CDR3 contains 16 residues.

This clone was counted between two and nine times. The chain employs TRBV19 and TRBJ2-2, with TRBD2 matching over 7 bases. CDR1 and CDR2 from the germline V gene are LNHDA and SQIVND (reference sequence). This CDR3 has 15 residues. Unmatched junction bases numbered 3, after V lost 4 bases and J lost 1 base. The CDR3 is CASSRSGVNTGELFF. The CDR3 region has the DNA TGTGCCAGTAGTAGAAGCGGGGTGAACACCGGGGAGCTGTTTTTT. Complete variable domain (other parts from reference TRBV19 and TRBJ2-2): DGGITQSPKYLFRKEGQNVTLSCEQNLNHDAMYWYRQDPGQGLRLIYYSQIVNDFQKGDIAEGYSVSREKKESFPLTVTSAQKNPTAFYLCASSRSGVNTGELFFGEGSRLTVL.

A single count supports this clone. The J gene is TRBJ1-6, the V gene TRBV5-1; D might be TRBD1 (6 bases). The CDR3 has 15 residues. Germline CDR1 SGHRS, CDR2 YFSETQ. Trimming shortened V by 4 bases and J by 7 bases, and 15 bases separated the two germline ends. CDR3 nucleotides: TGCGCCAGCAGCCCCCGGGAAACAGGGAATTCACCCCTCCACTTT. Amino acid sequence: CASSPRETGNSPLHF.